The 3 T cell receptor beta chains below all came from one sample that was sequenced in a study of beta chain features in type 1 diabetes. The entirety of the isolated RNA underwent reverse transcription, so expressed TCRB transcripts were sequenced. TCRdb's copy holds only in-frame clones and misses some; the assay was immunoSEQ multiplex PCR. The data contain about 150,000 clones, over 8.5% of them seen just once; the ten biggest clones take up over 2%. Material for sequencing was central memory CD4+ T cells from blood. These receptors were collected from a man between 18 and 29 years old in good health.

The CDR3 nucleotides read TGCAGCGTTGGGTACAGGGGGCGCGGTTATGGCTACACCTTC. It is translated as CSVGYRGRGYGYTF. The rearrangement joins TRBV29-1 to TRBJ1-2, with 9 bases matching TRBD1. Trimming removed 4 bases from V and 5 bases from J; junction bases left unmatched: 8. The CDR3 extends over 14 amino acids. In germline, CDR1 is SQVTM, CDR2 ANQGSEA.

This clone was counted between two and nine times. The chain has TRBV7-9 and TRBJ1-3; 7 positions match TRBD1. Trimming at V came to 4 bases and at J to 0 bases, leaving 6 bases not matched to a gene. CDR3 length: 16 amino acids. The germline CDR1 and CDR2 sequences are SEHNR and FQNEAQ (reference sequence). The CDR3 protein is CASSSAGTVSGNTIYF. CDR3 DNA: TGTGCCAGCAGCTCCGCTGGGACAGTCTCTGGAAACACCATATATTTT.

This chain uses TRBV7-2 with TRBJ2-5, with D perhaps being TRBD1 or TRBD2 (6 bases each). Trimming removed 5 bases from V and 5 bases from J, with 21 bases in between. The length of the CDR3 is 16 residues. The V gene's germline CDR1 is SGHTA and CDR2 FQGNSA. CDR3 sequence (DNA): TGTGCCAGCAGCGGGGGGCTGGGGGCGGTAGATGAGACCCAGTACTTC. Residues: CASSGGLGAVDETQYF.